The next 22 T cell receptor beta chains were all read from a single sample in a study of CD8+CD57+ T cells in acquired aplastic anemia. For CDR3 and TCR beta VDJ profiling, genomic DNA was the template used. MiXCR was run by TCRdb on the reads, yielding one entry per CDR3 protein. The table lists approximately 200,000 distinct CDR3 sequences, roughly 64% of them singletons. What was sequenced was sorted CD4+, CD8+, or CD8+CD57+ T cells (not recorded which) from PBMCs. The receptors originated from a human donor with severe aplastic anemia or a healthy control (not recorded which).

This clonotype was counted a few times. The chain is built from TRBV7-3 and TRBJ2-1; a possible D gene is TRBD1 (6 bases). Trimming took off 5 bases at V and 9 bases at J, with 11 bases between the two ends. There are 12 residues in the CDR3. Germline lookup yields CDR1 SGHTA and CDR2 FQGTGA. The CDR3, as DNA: TGTGCCAGCAGCGAAACAGGGACTGAGCAGTTCTTC. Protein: CASSETGTEQFF. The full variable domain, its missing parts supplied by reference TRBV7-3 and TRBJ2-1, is GAGVSQTPSNKVTEKGKYVELRCDPISGHTALYWYRQSLGQGPEFLIYFQGTGAADDSGLPNDRFFAVRPEGSVSTLKIQRTERGDSAVYLCASSETGTEQFFGPGTRLTVL.

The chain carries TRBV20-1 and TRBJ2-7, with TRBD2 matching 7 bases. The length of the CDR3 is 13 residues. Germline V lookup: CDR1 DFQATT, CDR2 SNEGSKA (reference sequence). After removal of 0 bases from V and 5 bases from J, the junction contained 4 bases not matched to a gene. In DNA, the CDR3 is TGCAGTGCTAGAGAAAGCGGGAAGGACGAGCAGTACTTC. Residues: CSARESGKDEQYF.

The CDR3 spells CASSLNLDPAAEQYF. In nucleotides, the CDR3 is TGCGCCAGCAGCTTAAACTTGGACCCTGCCGCCGAGCAGTACTTC. The J gene is TRBJ2-7, the V gene TRBV5-1; D unclear. There are 15 residues in the CDR3. Trimming cost V 2 bases and J 6 bases, with 18 bases left between them. CDR1 SGHRS and CDR2 YFSETQ come from the germline V gene.

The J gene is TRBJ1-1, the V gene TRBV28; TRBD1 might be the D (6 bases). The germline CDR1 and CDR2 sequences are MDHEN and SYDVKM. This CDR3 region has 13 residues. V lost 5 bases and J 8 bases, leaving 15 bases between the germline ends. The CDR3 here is CASSPRLGTEAFF. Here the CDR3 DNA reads TGTGCCAGCAGTCCCCGGCTAGGGACAGAAGCTTTCTTT.

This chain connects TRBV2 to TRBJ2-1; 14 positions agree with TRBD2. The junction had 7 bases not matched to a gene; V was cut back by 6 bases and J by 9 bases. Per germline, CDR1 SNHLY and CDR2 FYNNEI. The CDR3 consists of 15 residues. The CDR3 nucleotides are TGTGCCAGCAGCCCTGGACTAGCGGGGGGAGGTGAGCAGTTCTTC. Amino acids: CASSPGLAGGGEQFF. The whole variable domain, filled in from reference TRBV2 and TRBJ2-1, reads EPEVTQTPSHQVTQMGQEVILRCVPISNHLYFYWYRQILGQKVEFLVSFYNNEISEKSEIFDDQFSVERPDGSNFTLKIRSTKLEDSAMYFCASSPGLAGGGEQFFGPGTRLTVL.

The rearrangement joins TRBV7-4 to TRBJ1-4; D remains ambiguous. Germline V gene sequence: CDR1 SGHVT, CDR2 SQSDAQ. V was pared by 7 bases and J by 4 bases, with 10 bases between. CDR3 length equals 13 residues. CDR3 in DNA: TGTGCCAGCACCGACACAGATAATGAAAAACTGTTTTTT. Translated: CASTDTDNEKLFF.

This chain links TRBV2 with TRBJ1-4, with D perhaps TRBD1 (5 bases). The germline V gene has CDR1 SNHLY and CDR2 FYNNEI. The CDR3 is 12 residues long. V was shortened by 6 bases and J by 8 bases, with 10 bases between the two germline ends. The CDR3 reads CASRGPEEKLFF. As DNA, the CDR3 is TGTGCCAGCAGGGGGCCAGAGGAAAAACTGTTTTTT. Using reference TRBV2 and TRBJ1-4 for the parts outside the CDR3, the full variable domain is EPEVTQTPSHQVTQMGQEVILRCVPISNHLYFYWYRQILGQKVEFLVSFYNNEISEKSEIFDDQFSVERPDGSNFTLKIRSTKLEDSAMYFCASRGPEEKLFFGSGTQLSVL.

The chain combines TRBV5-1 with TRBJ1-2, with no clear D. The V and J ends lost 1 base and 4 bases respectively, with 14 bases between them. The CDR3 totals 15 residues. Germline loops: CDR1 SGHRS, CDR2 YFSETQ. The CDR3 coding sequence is TGCGCCAGCAGCTTGAGTGGACCTAACTCCTATGGCTACACCTTC. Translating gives CASSLSGPNSYGYTF.

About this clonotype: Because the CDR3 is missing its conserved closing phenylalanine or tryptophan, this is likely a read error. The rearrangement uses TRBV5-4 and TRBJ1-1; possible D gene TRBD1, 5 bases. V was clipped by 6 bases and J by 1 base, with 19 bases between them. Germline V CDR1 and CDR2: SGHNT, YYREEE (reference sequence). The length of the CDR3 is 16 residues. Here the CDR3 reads CASNGGTSGGNTEAFC. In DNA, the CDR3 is TGTGCCAGCAACGGAGGGACTAGCGGGGGGAACACTGAAGCTTTCTGT.

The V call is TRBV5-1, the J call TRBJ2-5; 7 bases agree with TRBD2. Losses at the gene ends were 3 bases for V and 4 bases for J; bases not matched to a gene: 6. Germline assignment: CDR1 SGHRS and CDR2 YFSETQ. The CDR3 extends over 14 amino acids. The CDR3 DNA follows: TGCGCCAGCAGCTGGGAGGGAGGCAGAGAGACCCAGTACTTC. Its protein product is CASSWEGGRETQYF.

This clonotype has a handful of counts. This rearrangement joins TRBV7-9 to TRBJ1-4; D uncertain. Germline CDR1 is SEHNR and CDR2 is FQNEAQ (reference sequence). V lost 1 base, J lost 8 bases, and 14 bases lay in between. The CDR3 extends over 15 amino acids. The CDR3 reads CASSLGSGMREKLFF. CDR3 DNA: TGTGCCAGCAGCTTAGGGAGTGGGATGCGCGAAAAACTGTTTTTT.

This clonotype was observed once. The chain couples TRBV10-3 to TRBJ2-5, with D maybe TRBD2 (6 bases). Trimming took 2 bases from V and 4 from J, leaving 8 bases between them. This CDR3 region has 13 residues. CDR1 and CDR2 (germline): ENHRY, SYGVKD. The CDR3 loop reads CAISEEEGETQYF. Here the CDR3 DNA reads TGTGCCATCAGTGAGGAGGAGGGAGAGACCCAGTACTTC.

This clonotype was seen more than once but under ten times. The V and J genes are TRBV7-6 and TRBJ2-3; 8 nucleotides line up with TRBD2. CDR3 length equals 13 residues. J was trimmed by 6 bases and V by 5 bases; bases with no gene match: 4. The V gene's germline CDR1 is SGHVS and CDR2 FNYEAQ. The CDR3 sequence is CASSTQRGDTQYF. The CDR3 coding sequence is TGTGCCAGCAGCACTCAGCGGGGGGATACGCAGTATTTT.

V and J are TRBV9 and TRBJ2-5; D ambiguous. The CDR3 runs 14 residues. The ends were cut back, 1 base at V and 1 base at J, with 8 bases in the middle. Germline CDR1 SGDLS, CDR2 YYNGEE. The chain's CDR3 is CASSVSSIQETQYF. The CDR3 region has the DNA TGTGCCAGCAGCGTAAGCAGCATCCAAGAGACCCAGTACTTC.

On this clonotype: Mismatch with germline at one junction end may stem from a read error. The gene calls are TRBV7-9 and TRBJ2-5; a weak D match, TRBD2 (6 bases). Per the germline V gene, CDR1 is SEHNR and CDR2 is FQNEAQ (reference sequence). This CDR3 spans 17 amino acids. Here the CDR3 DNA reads TGTGCCAGCAGCTTAGGGGTTAGCGGCGTCACCCAAGAGACCCTGTACTTC. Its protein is CASSLGVSGVTQETLYF. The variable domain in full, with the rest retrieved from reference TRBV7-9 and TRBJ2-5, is DTGVSQNPRHKITKRGQNVTFRCDPISEHNRLYWYRQTLGQGPEFLTYFQNEAQLEKSRLLSDRFSAERPKGSFSTLEIQRTEQGDSAMYLCASSLGVSGVTQETLYFGPGTRLLVL.

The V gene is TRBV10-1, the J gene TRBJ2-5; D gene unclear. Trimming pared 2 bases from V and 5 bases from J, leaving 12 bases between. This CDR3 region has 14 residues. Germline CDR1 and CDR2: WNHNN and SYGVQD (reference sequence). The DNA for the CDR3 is TGCGCCAGCAGTGAGGCAGGACGTGAGGAGACCCAGTACTTC. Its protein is CASSEAGREETQYF.

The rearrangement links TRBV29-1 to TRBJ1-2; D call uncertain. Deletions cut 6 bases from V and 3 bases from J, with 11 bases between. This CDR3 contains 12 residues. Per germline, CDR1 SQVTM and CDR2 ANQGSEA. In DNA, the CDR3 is TGCAGCGTAGTGAGAGGTGACTATGGCTACACCTTC. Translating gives CSVVRGDYGYTF.

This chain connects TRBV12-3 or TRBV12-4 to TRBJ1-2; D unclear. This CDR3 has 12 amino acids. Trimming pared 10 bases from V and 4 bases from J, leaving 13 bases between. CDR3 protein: CATALDGYGYTF. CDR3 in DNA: TGTGCCACCGCCCTGGACGGCTATGGCTACACCTTC.

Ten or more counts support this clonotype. The CDR3 spells CASSLDGTFTMRGFF. CDR3 bases: TGTGCCAGCAGCTTGGACGGGACATTTACAATGAGGGGATTCTTC. The rearrangement uses TRBV5-5 and TRBJ2-1, with D perhaps matching TRBD1 (6 bases). This CDR3 is 15 amino acids long. V was shortened by 0 bases and J by 16 bases, with 23 bases between the two germline ends. The germline gives CDR1 SGHKS, CDR2 YYEKEE (reference sequence). Full variable domain (remainder filled in from reference TRBV5-5 and TRBJ2-1): DAGVTQSPTHLIKTRGQQVTLRCSPISGHKSVSWYQQVLGQGPQFIFQYYEKEERGRGNFPDRFSARQFPNYSSELNVNALLLGDSALYLCASSLDGTFTMRGFFGPGTRLTVL.

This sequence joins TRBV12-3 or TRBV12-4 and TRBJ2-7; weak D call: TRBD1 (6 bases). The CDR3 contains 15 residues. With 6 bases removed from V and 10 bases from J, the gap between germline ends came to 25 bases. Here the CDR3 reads CASSLSATGNGEQYF. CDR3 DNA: TGTGCCAGCAGCCTATCAGCTACAGGGAACGGTGAACAGTACTTC.

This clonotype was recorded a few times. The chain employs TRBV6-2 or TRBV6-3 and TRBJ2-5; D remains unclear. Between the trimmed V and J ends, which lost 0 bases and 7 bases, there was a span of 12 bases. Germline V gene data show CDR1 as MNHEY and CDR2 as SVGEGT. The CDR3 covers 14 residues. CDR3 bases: TGTGCCAGCAGTTACTCCGGGCCGGCAAGGACCCAGTACTTC. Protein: CASSYSGPARTQYF.

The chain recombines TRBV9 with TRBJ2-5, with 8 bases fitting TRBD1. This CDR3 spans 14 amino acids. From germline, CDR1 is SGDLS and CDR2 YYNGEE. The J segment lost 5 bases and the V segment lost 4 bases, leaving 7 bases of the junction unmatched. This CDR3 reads CASSRHDRGETQYF. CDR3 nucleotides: TGTGCCAGCAGCAGACACGACAGGGGTGAGACCCAGTACTTC.